This record concerns one TCR beta chain sequence. The sample comes from a study of technical replicates of blood from a handful of donors. This table comes from immunoSEQ multiplex PCR, and its TCRdb copy is limited to in-frame clones, with some not included. The data contain tens of thousands of clones, 90% to 96% of them singletons. The receptor was isolated from a human donor in good health. The sample was T cells isolated from PBMCs.

The DNA of the CDR3 is TGTGCCAGCAGCGTAGTGGACGGGGGCTCCTACAATGAGCAGTTCTTC. The encoded protein is CASSVVDGGSYNEQFF. The genes are TRBV9 and TRBJ2-1, with D possibly being TRBD2 (6 bases). Trimming stripped 0 bases from V and 0 bases from J, with 10 bases between. This CDR3 spans 16 amino acids. Germline V lookup: CDR1 SGDLS, CDR2 YYNGEE.